Listed here are 26 T cell receptor beta chains from one sample, sequenced in a study of blood T cell repertoires in COVID-19. The data were produced by immunoSEQ multiplex PCR, yet TCRdb's version contains in-frame clones alone and is incomplete. The sample yields some 30,000 clones, 85% to 90% seen once. The material sequenced was peripheral blood. The receptors originated from a man older than 75 with acute or convalescent COVID-19.

The V call is TRBV27, the J call TRBJ1-2; D remains ambiguous. The CDR3 is 21 residues long. Germline V lookup: CDR1 MNHEY, CDR2 SMNVEV (reference sequence). Between the trimmed V and J ends, which lost 1 base and 0 bases, there was a span of 27 bases. The CDR3 loop is CASSLLMMPGGVRHTNYGYTF. CDR3 coding DNA: TGTGCCAGCAGTTTATTGATGATGCCCGGAGGAGTCCGGCACACTAACTATGGCTACACCTTC.

The chain is built from TRBV7-2 and TRBJ1-2, with D uncertain. Germline V gives CDR1 SGHTA, CDR2 FQGNSA. This CDR3 is built from 14 residues. V gave up 6 bases and J gave up 4 bases, with 15 bases separating them. The CDR3 coding sequence is TGTGCCAGCAGTCTAACGCGTACTTTCTATGGCTACACCTTC. It codes for CASSLTRTFYGYTF.

Concerning this clone: Sequence at one end of the junction differs from germline and may be a read error. The rearrangement uses TRBV2 and TRBJ2-7, with TRBD1 as a possible D gene (5 bases). This CDR3 has 12 amino acids. The germline CDR1 and CDR2 sequences are SNHLY and FYNNEI. CDR3 protein: CASSERGYVQYF. The CDR3 region has the DNA TGTGCCAGCAGTGAAAGGGGCTACGTGCAGTACTTC.

This clone was detected once. The rearrangement links TRBV9 to TRBJ1-5; 9 bases agree with TRBD1. Germline CDR1 is SGDLS and CDR2 is YYNGEE. V shed 0 bases and J 2 bases; nucleotides not matched to a gene: 0. CDR3 size: 15 residues. CDR3: CASSVGDRGNQPQHF. The CDR3, as DNA: TGTGCCAGCAGCGTAGGGGACAGGGGCAATCAGCCCCAGCATTTT.

The chain has TRBV5-3 and TRBJ2-3; 14 positions match TRBD2. TRBV5-3 has ORF status, its function being uncertain. The CDR3 has 19 residues. J was trimmed by 3 bases and V by 4 bases; bases with no gene match: 13. The CDR3 sequence: CARSMGLAGDVCVTDTQYF. The CDR3 DNA reads as TGTGCCAGAAGCATGGGACTAGCGGGAGATGTGTGCGTAACAGATACGCAGTATTTT.

The rearrangement uses TRBV6-5 and TRBJ1-1, with a possible D match to TRBD1 (5 bases). Trimming stripped 6 bases from V and 7 bases from J, with 9 bases between. This CDR3 has 11 residues. Germline assignment: CDR1 MNHEY and CDR2 SVGAGI. The CDR3 bases are TGTGCCAGCAGCTTCGACAGTGAAGCTTTCTTT. Translated, it gives CASSFDSEAFF.

V is TRBV11-2 and J is TRBJ2-3; 11 bases agree with TRBD1. CDR1 and CDR2 (germline): SGHAT, FQNNGV. J was trimmed by 6 bases and V by 2 bases; bases with no gene match: 10. There are 17 residues in the CDR3. In DNA, the CDR3 is TGTGCCAGCAGCTTACTTCCGGGACAGGGGGTATGGGATACGCAGTATTTT. Translating gives CASSLLPGQGVWDTQYF.

The rearrangement links TRBV5-5 to TRBJ1-1; D is undetermined. V lost 4 bases and J lost 4, with 14 bases in between. The CDR3 has 14 residues. Germline V gives CDR1 SGHKS, CDR2 YYEKEE (reference sequence). Here the CDR3 DNA reads TGTGCCAGCAGCCTGAATGGGGAGGGCACTGAAGCTTTCTTT. This translates into CASSLNGEGTEAFF.

The chain couples TRBV11-2 to TRBJ2-7; 8 nucleotides agree with TRBD2. Germline values: CDR1 SGHAT, CDR2 FQNNGV. The V segment lost 5 bases and the J segment 4 bases; nucleotides outside the gene matches: 16. This CDR3 has 17 residues. Here the CDR3 reads CASSRQSGSAREYEQYF. CDR3 bases: TGTGCCAGCAGCCGCCAGAGCGGGAGCGCCCGGGAGTACGAGCAGTACTTC.

This rearrangement joins TRBV20-1 to TRBJ1-3; 8 bases are a match to TRBD1. The germline V gene encodes CDR1 DFQATT and CDR2 SNEGSKA (reference sequence). The trim removed 3 bases at V and 2 bases at J, leaving 12 bases unmatched. CDR3 length: 17 residues. This chain's CDR3 is CSASPTGGSTAGNTIYF. In nucleotides, the CDR3 is TGCAGTGCTAGTCCAACAGGGGGAAGTACGGCTGGAAACACCATATATTTT.

The CDR3 loop is CATGAGGMETQYF. The CDR3 bases are TGTGCCACCGGCGCGGGAGGGATGGAGACCCAGTACTTC. This sequence joins TRBV15 and TRBJ2-5; TRBD2 matches at 9 bases. The CDR3 contains 13 residues. J lost 5 bases, V lost 8 bases, and 6 bases had no gene match. Germline CDR1 LNHNV, CDR2 YYDKDF (reference sequence).

The count of this clone is one. The genes are TRBV5-1 and TRBJ2-1; 9 bases match TRBD2. Germline CDR1 SGHRS, CDR2 YFSETQ. Losses at the gene ends were 1 base for V and 0 bases for J; bases not matched to a gene: 11. This CDR3 has 19 residues. The CDR3 region is CASSLRSSGTIDSYNEQFF. DNA of the CDR3: TGCGCCAGCAGCTTGCGGTCTAGCGGGACAATAGACTCCTACAATGAGCAGTTCTTC.

The V and J genes are TRBV19 and TRBJ1-1; TRBD1 might be the D (5 bases). V lost 4 bases, J lost 8 bases, and 11 bases lay in between. This CDR3 is 12 amino acids long. CDR1 is LNHDA, CDR2 SQIVND, per germline (reference sequence). CDR3 in DNA: TGTGCCAGTAGTAAGAGGACACTCGAAGCTTTCTTT. Residues: CASSKRTLEAFF.

The rearrangement links TRBV7-2 to TRBJ1-2; 8 positions agree with TRBD1. CDR1 and CDR2 (germline): SGHTA, FQGNSA. V lost 5 bases and J lost 7; bases outside the gene matches: 12. This CDR3 spans 15 amino acids. Here the CDR3 reads CASSPLDRGERGYTF. DNA of the CDR3: TGTGCCAGCAGCCCTCTTGACAGGGGTGAGCGTGGCTACACCTTC.

The rearrangement uses TRBV28 and TRBJ1-5, with 9 bases that match TRBD1. Losses at the gene ends were 1 base for V and 2 bases for J; bases not matched to a gene: 3. This CDR3 is 16 amino acids long. Germline CDR1 MDHEN, CDR2 SYDVKM. The CDR3 sequence: CASSLSDRGGNQPQHF. For the CDR3, the DNA is TGTGCCAGCAGTTTATCGGACAGGGGAGGCAATCAGCCCCAGCATTTT.

CDR3 bases: TGTGCCAGCAGCTCGACCGGGACTAGCGGCGCCTACGAGCAGTACTTC. It is translated as CASSSTGTSGAYEQYF. The rearrangement uses TRBV11-2 and TRBJ2-7; 11 bases are a match to TRBD2. V lost 4 bases to trimming and J lost 2 bases; unmatched junction nucleotides: 7. The germline CDR1 and CDR2 sequences are SGHAT and FQNNGV. The CDR3 is made up of 16 amino acids.

The CDR3 DNA reads TGTGCCAGCAGCCAAGACGTGGCGGGCTGGAACACTGAAGCTTTCTTT. Protein product: CASSQDVAGWNTEAFF. This chain uses TRBV3-1 (or the pseudogene TRBV3-2) with TRBJ1-1; no reliable D call. Germline lookup yields CDR1 LGHDT and CDR2 YNNKEL (reference sequence). The length of the CDR3 is 16 residues. V was clipped by 0 bases and J by 1 base, with 12 bases between them.

The V and J genes are TRBV5-6 and TRBJ2-1; D might be TRBD1 (5 bases). CDR1 is SGHDT and CDR2 is YYEEEE in the germline V gene. V lost 5 bases and J lost 6, with 15 bases in between. This CDR3 spans 14 amino acids. The CDR3 region has the DNA TGTGCCAGCAGTCGTCAGGGTATAGGCAATGAGCAGTTCTTC. Translation: CASSRQGIGNEQFF.

The chain joins TRBV18 to TRBJ1-1; 8 nucleotides agree with TRBD1. The CDR3 is made up of 15 amino acids. The germline CDR1 and CDR2 sequences are KGHSH and LQKENI. The V gene end was trimmed by 1 base and the J gene end by 5 bases; junction bases not matched to a gene: 6. The CDR3 DNA reads as TGTGCCAGCTCACCACTAACAGGGGGTGGAACTGAAGCTTTCTTT. Its translation is CASSPLTGGGTEAFF.

The chain joins TRBV3-1 (or the pseudogene TRBV3-2) to TRBJ2-7, with 10 bases fitting TRBD1. J was trimmed by 6 bases and V by 3 bases; bases with no gene match: 5. CDR3 length equals 14 residues. CDR1 is LGHDT and CDR2 is YNNKEL in the germline V gene (reference sequence). The CDR3 region has the DNA TGTGCCAGCAGCCAGGGACAGGGGATGGGCGAGCAGTACTTC. Its protein product is CASSQGQGMGEQYF.

The chain uses TRBV7-2 and TRBJ1-5; the match to TRBD1 covers 8 bases. V was clipped by 4 bases and J by 9 bases; unmatched bases: 14. The CDR3 has 16 residues. The germline V gene has CDR1 SGHTA and CDR2 FQGNSA. The chain's CDR3 is CASSYEGMDREGPQHF. CDR3 bases: TGTGCCAGCAGCTACGAAGGAATGGACAGGGAAGGGCCCCAGCATTTT.

This clone was recorded only once. The chain combines TRBV6-4 with TRBJ2-1; 11 bases map to TRBD2. The germline CDR1 and CDR2 sequences are MRHNA and SNTAGT. V gave up 0 bases and J gave up 4 bases; unmatched junction bases: 2. The CDR3 length is 16 residues. As DNA, the CDR3 is TGTGCCAGCAGTGACTCCACTAGCGGGAGTTACAATGAGCAGTTCTTC. This gives the protein CASSDSTSGSYNEQFF.

The rearrangement uses TRBV2 and TRBJ2-2; D perhaps matches TRBD2 (7 bases). The CDR3 loop spans 14 amino acids. The V gene lost 10 bases and the J gene lost 4 bases, with 16 bases spanning the gap. Germline CDR1 and CDR2: SNHLY and FYNNEI. The CDR3 DNA follows: TGTGCCACTTCGGGAAGGGGGGGCACCGGGGAGCTGTTTTTT. This translates into CATSGRGGTGELFF.

The CDR3 protein is CASSSTGANVLTF. The CDR3 coding sequence is TGTGCCAGCAGTTCGACAGGGGCCAACGTCCTGACTTTC. The V gene is TRBV6-5, the J gene TRBJ2-6, with no clear D. CDR1 is MNHEY and CDR2 is SVGAGI in the germline V gene. The CDR3 loop spans 13 amino acids. V dropped 4 bases and J dropped 4 bases, with 5 bases sitting between them.

The CDR3 protein is CASRLGGTGELFF. The CDR3, as DNA: TGTGCCAGCAGACTAGGGGGCACCGGGGAGCTGTTTTTT. The gene calls are TRBV7-2 and TRBJ2-2, with D perhaps matching TRBD1 (6 bases). The CDR3 is 13 amino acids. From germline, CDR1 is SGHTA and CDR2 FQGNSA. V was cut by 6 bases and J by 4 bases, with 9 bases left in between.

The chain links TRBV28 to TRBJ1-5; D gene uncertain. The CDR3 is 13 amino acids. V lost 5 bases to trimming and J lost 5 bases, with 10 bases between them. CDR1 is MDHEN, CDR2 SYDVKM, per germline. This chain's CDR3 is CASSLQTYQPQHF. CDR3 coding DNA: TGTGCCAGCAGTCTTCAAACATATCAGCCCCAGCATTTT.